These T cell receptor beta chains were read from a single sample in a study of blood T cell repertoires in COVID-19. Profiled with immunoSEQ multiplex PCR; TCRdb holds only in-frame clones, not every one. The sample shows 450,000 or so clones, 90% of them seen only once. The sequencing input was PBMCs or T cells enriched from blood (not recorded which). All receptors derive from a man aged 18 to 30 who had recovered from COVID-19. The CDR3 runs from the conserved cysteine through the conserved F or W. Each record gives: D gene, J gene, V gene, CDR3 protein, CDR3 DNA. D genes are given only for firm matches.

D gene: .
J gene: TRBJ1-3
V gene: TRBV27
CDR3 protein: CASSSDGGVFHF
CDR3 DNA: TGTGCCAGCAGCAGTGATGGCGGGGTCTTTCATTTT

D gene: .
J gene: TRBJ2-3
V gene: TRBV23-1
CDR3 protein: CASSPQTDTQYF
CDR3 DNA: TGCGCCAGCTCCCCACAGACAGATACGCAGTATTTT

D gene: TRBD1
J gene: TRBJ2-3
V gene: TRBV14
CDR3 protein: CASSPWTGRLDTQYF
CDR3 DNA: TGTGCCAGCAGCCCGTGGACAGGGCGGTTAGATACGCAGTATTTT

D gene: TRBD2
J gene: TRBJ2-3
V gene: TRBV5-5
CDR3 protein: CASSASGSSTDTQYF
CDR3 DNA: TGTGCCAGCAGCGCTAGCGGCTCTAGCACAGATACGCAGTATTTT

D gene: TRBD2
J gene: TRBJ2-5
V gene: TRBV28
CDR3 protein: CASRYRTSGQETQYF
CDR3 DNA: TGTGCCAGCCGCTATCGGACTAGCGGGCAAGAGACCCAGTACTTC

D gene: .
J gene: TRBJ2-1
V gene: TRBV6-6
CDR3 protein: CASSLGAASYNEQFF
CDR3 DNA: TGTGCCAGCAGCCTCGGCGCGGCCTCCTACAATGAGCAGTTCTTC

D gene: .
J gene: TRBJ1-3
V gene: TRBV19
CDR3 protein: CASPSGAGNTIYF
CDR3 DNA: TGTGCCAGTCCCTCGGGGGCTGGAAACACCATATATTTT

D gene: TRBD1
J gene: TRBJ1-1
V gene: TRBV4-1
CDR3 protein: CASSRTGTGAPMDTEAFF
CDR3 DNA: TGCGCCAGCAGCCGGACCGGGACAGGGGCCCCAATGGACACTGAAGCTTTCTTT

D gene: .
J gene: TRBJ1-3
V gene: TRBV2
CDR3 protein: CAYSAGEGNTIYF
CDR3 DNA: TGTGCCTATTCGGCAGGGGAGGGAAACACCATATATTTT

D gene: TRBD1
J gene: TRBJ1-6
V gene: TRBV6-1
CDR3 protein: CASSGGQISSSYNSPLHF
CDR3 DNA: TGTGCCAGCAGTGGGGGACAGATTTCGAGCTCCTATAATTCACCCCTCCACTTT